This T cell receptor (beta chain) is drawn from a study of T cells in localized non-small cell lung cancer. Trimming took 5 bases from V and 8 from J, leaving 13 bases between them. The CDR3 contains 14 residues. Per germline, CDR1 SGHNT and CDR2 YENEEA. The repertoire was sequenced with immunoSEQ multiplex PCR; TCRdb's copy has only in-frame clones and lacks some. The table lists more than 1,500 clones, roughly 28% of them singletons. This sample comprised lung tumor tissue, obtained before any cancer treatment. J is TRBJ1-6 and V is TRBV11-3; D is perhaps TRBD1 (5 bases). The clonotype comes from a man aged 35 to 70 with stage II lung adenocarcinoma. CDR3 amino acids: CASSLLGGDSPLHF. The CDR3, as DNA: TGTGCCAGCAGCCTCCTCGGGGGGGATTCACCCCTCCACTTT.